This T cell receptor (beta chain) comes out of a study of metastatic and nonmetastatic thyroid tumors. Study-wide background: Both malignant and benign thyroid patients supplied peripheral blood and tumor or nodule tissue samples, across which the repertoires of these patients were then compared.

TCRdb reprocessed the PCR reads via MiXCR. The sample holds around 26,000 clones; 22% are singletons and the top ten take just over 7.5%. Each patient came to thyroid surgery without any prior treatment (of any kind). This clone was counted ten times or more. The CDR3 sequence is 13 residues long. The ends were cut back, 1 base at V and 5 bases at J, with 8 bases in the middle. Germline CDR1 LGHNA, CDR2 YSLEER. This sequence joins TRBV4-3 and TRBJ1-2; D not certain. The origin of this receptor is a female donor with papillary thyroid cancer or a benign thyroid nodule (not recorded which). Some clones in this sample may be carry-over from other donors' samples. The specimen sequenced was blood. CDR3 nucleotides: TGCGCCAGCAGCCAAGTAGGGATTTATGGCTACACCTTC. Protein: CASSQVGIYGYTF.